The 21 T cell receptor beta chains reported below all come from one sample, sequenced in a study of Tregs in tolerant kidney transplant recipients (dated 2019 in TCRdb). The library was built by means of the immunoSEQ multiplex PCR assay. TCRdb mirrors the immuneACCESS table, restricted to in-frame sequences. Some clones are absent from its copies; in checked studies, under half trace to an unresolved V gene, and the reason for the others is unknown. Recorded for this sample are nearly 95,000 clones; 80% to 95% of them occurred a single time. The ten most abundant clones make up 0.46% of the sample. The time point label on this specimen signifies: blood sample drawn before combined kidney and bone marrow transplant. Here the sequenced sample was CD4+ T cells from blood, taken before the transplant. Receptors originate from a human donor who received a combined kidney and bone marrow transplant.

The chain combines TRBV12-5 with TRBJ2-1; 11 bases agree with TRBD2. The CDR3 contains 20 residues. Germline CDR1 reads LGHNT; CDR2 reads FRNRAP. The junction had 20 bases not matched to a gene; V was cut back by 3 bases and J by 7 bases. CDR3 sequence: CASGFLRGGLAGRKGNEQFF. The CDR3 DNA sequence: TGTGCTAGTGGTTTCCTGAGGGGCGGACTAGCGGGCCGAAAGGGTAATGAGCAGTTCTTC.

The rearrangement links TRBV6-5 to TRBJ2-5, with 10 bases matching TRBD2. The CDR3 covers 13 residues. The V gene end was trimmed by 7 bases and the J gene end by 2 bases; junction bases not matched to a gene: 1. Per germline, CDR1 MNHEY and CDR2 SVGAGI. CDR3 DNA: TGTGCCAGCACACTAGCGGGGCAAGAGACCCAGTACTTC. Protein product: CASTLAGQETQYF.

This clone was seen a handful of times. The J gene is TRBJ1-3, the V gene TRBV5-1; D gene ambiguous. V lost 1 base, J lost 0 bases, and 8 bases lay in between. CDR3 length: 15 residues. Germline CDR1 is SGHRS and CDR2 is YFSETQ. The CDR3 sequence: CASSLLQSSGNTIYF. CDR3 DNA sequence: TGCGCCAGCAGCTTGCTACAGAGCTCTGGAAACACCATATATTTT.

This chain uses TRBV7-2 with TRBJ2-3, with D possibly TRBD1 on 5 matching bases. The CDR3 extends over 15 amino acids. Trimming pared 8 bases from V and 0 bases from J, leaving 15 bases between. Germline values: CDR1 SGHTA, CDR2 FQGNSA. The CDR3 nucleotides are TGTGCCAGCCGGTGGGGCGGCTCTAGCACAGATACGCAGTATTTT. Translated: CASRWGGSSTDTQYF.

The chain uses TRBV20-1 and TRBJ1-2; D call uncertain. The CDR3 consists of 10 residues. V lost 6 bases, J lost 8 bases, and 10 bases lay in between. CDR1 is DFQATT, CDR2 SNEGSKA, per germline (reference sequence). In DNA form, the CDR3 reads TGCAGTGCCCACGCGGAAGGCTACACCTTC. Translated: CSAHAEGYTF.

The chain has TRBV4-3 and TRBJ2-1; D unclear. The CDR3 runs to 13 residues. Germline lookup yields CDR1 LGHNA and CDR2 YSLEER. With 1 base removed from V and 4 bases from J, the gap between germline ends came to 5 bases. The CDR3 protein is CASSQAQYNEQFF. The DNA for the CDR3 is TGCGCCAGCAGCCAAGCCCAGTACAATGAGCAGTTCTTC.

This rearrangement joins TRBV20-1 to TRBJ2-1; no clear D gene. The germline V gene encodes CDR1 DFQATT and CDR2 SNEGSKA (reference sequence). There are 11 residues in the CDR3. The V end lost 1 base, the J end lost 6 bases, and 4 bases lay between the germline ends. The CDR3 here is CSARGSNEQFF. The DNA for the CDR3 is TGCAGTGCTAGAGGCAGCAATGAGCAGTTCTTC.

The rearrangement joins TRBV6-6 to TRBJ2-7, with D possibly TRBD2 on 5 matching bases. The CDR3 extends over 13 amino acids. CDR1 is MNHNY, CDR2 SVGAGI, per germline (reference sequence). The V and J ends lost 2 bases and 6 bases respectively, with 11 bases between them. This CDR3 is CASSYPRRGEQYF. Here the CDR3 DNA reads TGTGCCAGCAGTTACCCGCGTCGGGGCGAGCAGTACTTC.

The chain combines TRBV19 with TRBJ2-5, with 11 bases lining up with TRBD1. With the DNA end fitting TRBJ2-7 better, the J assignment may be wrong. Germline CDR1 and CDR2: LNHDA and SQIVND (reference sequence). This CDR3 region has 14 residues. The CDR3 coding sequence is TGTGCCACCGCGGACAGGGGGCCACTCTACGAGCAGTACTTC. This encodes CATADRGPLYEQYF.

V gene TRBV7-3 combines with J gene TRBJ2-1; 9 bases map to TRBD2. The ends lost 2 bases at V and 8 bases at J; junction bases unmatched: 7. In germline, CDR1 is SGHTA, CDR2 FQGTGA. The CDR3 loop spans 15 amino acids. The CDR3 nucleotides are TGTGCCAGCAGCTTATCTAGCGGGGACGTCGATGAGCAGTTCTTC. It specifies CASSLSSGDVDEQFF.

The chain has TRBV9 and TRBJ2-1; 8 bases fit TRBD1. The junction had 19 bases not matched to a gene; V was cut back by 5 bases and J by 9 bases. Germline CDR1 SGDLS, CDR2 YYNGEE. The length of the CDR3 is 17 residues. CDR3 loop: CASSRRVVDRAFSEQFF. The CDR3 DNA reads as TGTGCCAGCAGTCGTAGGGTGGTGGACAGGGCCTTCTCTGAGCAGTTCTTC.

This sequence joins TRBV28 and TRBJ1-5; a possible D gene is TRBD1 (6 bases). CDR1 and CDR2 from the germline V gene are MDHEN and SYDVKM. Trimming pared 6 bases from V and 7 bases from J, leaving 22 bases between. The CDR3 runs 16 residues. CDR3 sequence reads: CASSSIARDIEQPQHF. CDR3 nucleotides: TGTGCCAGCAGCTCTATAGCTAGGGACATAGAGCAGCCCCAGCATTTT.

This clone was found a few times. The chain has TRBV7-9 and TRBJ1-1, with 7 positions matching TRBD1. This CDR3 region has 15 residues. Germline values: CDR1 SEHNR, CDR2 FQNEAQ (reference sequence). V was clipped by 3 bases and J by 0 bases; unmatched bases: 4. CDR3: CASSFTGQMNTEAFF. The CDR3, as DNA: TGTGCCAGCAGCTTTACGGGACAGATGAACACTGAAGCTTTCTTT.

The V and J genes are TRBV7-8 and TRBJ2-3; 9 bases are shared with TRBD2. The germline V gene encodes CDR1 SGHVS and CDR2 FQNEAQ. The length of the CDR3 is 15 residues. V dropped 4 bases and J dropped 4; count of bases not matched to a gene: 6. This CDR3 reads CASSSAGGVADTQYF. CDR3 nucleotide sequence: TGTGCCAGCAGCTCGGCGGGAGGGGTCGCAGATACGCAGTATTTT.

V usage is TRBV6-6 and J usage is TRBJ2-1; 13 bases align to TRBD2. The CDR3 length is 16 residues. Trimming at V came to 7 bases and at J to 4 bases, leaving 7 bases not matched to a gene. Germline V CDR1 and CDR2: MNHNY, SVGAGI (reference sequence). The CDR3 nucleotides read TGTGCCAGCAATCGGGGACTAGCGGGGTTTTACAATGAGCAGTTCTTC. Its translation: CASNRGLAGFYNEQFF.

V gene TRBV5-4 combines with J gene TRBJ1-1; TRBD1 matches 9 bases. The junction had 9 bases not matched to a gene; V was cut back by 4 bases and J by 5 bases. The germline CDR1 and CDR2 sequences are SGHNT and YYREEE (reference sequence). CDR3 size: 15 residues. CDR3 sequence reads: CASSPNRGRGTEAFF. CDR3 bases: TGTGCCAGCAGCCCGAACAGGGGGCGTGGGACTGAAGCTTTCTTT.

The V call is TRBV9, the J call TRBJ1-2; D possibly corresponds to TRBD1 (5 bases). Per the germline V gene, CDR1 is SGDLS and CDR2 is YYNGEE. This CDR3 region has 17 residues. V lost 0 bases, J lost 3 bases, and 18 bases lay in between. CDR3 loop: CASSVGLVGGRDYGYTF. CDR3 coding DNA: TGTGCCAGCAGCGTAGGTTTGGTGGGGGGACGAGACTATGGCTACACCTTC.

This chain connects TRBV4-3 to TRBJ2-1; maybe TRBD2 (6 bases). This CDR3 has 17 residues. Deletions cut 0 bases from V and 0 bases from J, with 12 bases between. The germline V gene has CDR1 LGHNA and CDR2 YSLEER. For the CDR3, the DNA is TGCGCCAGCAGCCAAGAACCGGGAGCCAGCTCCTACAATGAGCAGTTCTTC. Translating it yields CASSQEPGASSYNEQFF.

The chain recombines TRBV27 with TRBJ2-1; a weak D match, TRBD2 (5 bases). Trimming left V 6 bases short and J 0 bases short, with 12 bases between. Germline V gene data show CDR1 as MNHEY and CDR2 as SMNVEV (reference sequence). The CDR3 extends over 15 amino acids. The CDR3, as DNA: TGTGCCAGCAGCCCGCCGGGGAGCTCCTACAATGAGCAGTTCTTC. It is translated as CASSPPGSSYNEQFF.

This chain connects TRBV7-9 to TRBJ2-5; 8 nucleotides agree with TRBD2. This CDR3 spans 13 amino acids. The J segment lost 5 bases and the V segment lost 4 bases, leaving 3 bases of the junction unmatched. Germline-derived CDR1 and CDR2 are SEHNR and FQNEAQ (reference sequence). DNA for the CDR3: TGTGCCAGCAGCTCGTCGGGGGGGGAGACCCAGTACTTC. Its protein product is CASSSSGGETQYF. The full variable domain, with the rest looked up from reference TRBV7-9 and TRBJ2-5, is DTGVSQNPRHKITKRGQNVTFRCDPISEHNRLYWYRQTLGQGPEFLTYFQNEAQLEKSRLLSDRFSAERPKGSFSTLEIQRTEQGDSAMYLCASSSSGGETQYFGPGTRLLVL.

Regarding this clone: Compared with germline, one end of the junction differs, possibly owing to a read error. Additional DNA sequences in this sample encode the identical CDR3. This chain links TRBV4-3 with TRBJ1-6; D is perhaps TRBD1 (6 bases). The germline CDR1 and CDR2 sequences are LGHNA and YSLEER. The CDR3 length is 13 residues. The CDR3 protein is CASSQRQDSPLHF. The CDR3 DNA reads TGCGCCAGCAGCCAACGACAGGATTCCCCCCTCCACTTT.